This T cell receptor (beta chain) was documented in a study of spatial heterogeneity in lung cancer. Per germline, CDR1 MNHEY and CDR2 SVGAGI. This CDR3 has 14 amino acids. The V end lost 2 bases, the J end lost 4 bases, and 11 bases lay between the germline ends. A unique molecular identifier was carried by every single TCR cDNA molecule. TCRdb re-analysed the 5' RACE reads in MiXCR, keeping a single row per CDR3 protein. The sample yields approximately 82,000 distinct CDR3 sequences, roughly 12% seen once. Noted time point: sample taken at primary tumor resection. Unsorted whole RNA of tumor, nontumor lung or frozen PBMC was sequenced.

This specimen was PBMCs, taken at surgery. This chain connects TRBV6-5 to TRBJ1-1; D not resolved. This TCR was recovered from a male donor with early-stage non-small cell lung cancer. The chain's CDR3 is CASSYRSMGTEAFF. CDR3 nucleotides: TGTGCCAGCAGTTACAGGTCCATGGGCACTGAAGCTTTCTTT.